The sequence of this TCR beta chain was determined in a study of blood T cell repertoires in COVID-19. Study at large: Acute and convalescent COVID-19 samples came from the United States, Italy and Spain. Nucleic acid was either cDNA or gDNA, and it came from T cells, B-cell-depleted T cells, or PBMCs.

Original handling: Quantification of nucleated cells was approximated via reference gene primer amplification. TCRdb's table, derived via immunoSEQ multiplex PCR, lists solely in-frame clones and lacks some. Clonal size and the V and J genes are those of that table, whereas D and trimming came from the DNA. Seen here are tens of thousands of clones, 75% to 90% observed once, and the top ten hold 25% to 30%. Trimming removed 0 bases at V and 0 bases at J, with 13 bases between. Germline V gene lookup returns CDR1 MNHEY and CDR2 SMNVEV (reference sequence). CDR3 length: 17 amino acids. V usage is TRBV27 and J usage is TRBJ2-3, with D hard to call. This clonotype was obtained from a man aged 50-60 years with active or convalescent COVID-19. The sample comprised peripheral blood. The CDR3 loop is CASSLSFSTTSTDTQYF. In DNA, the CDR3 is TGTGCCAGCAGTTTATCCTTCTCTACCACTAGCACAGATACGCAGTATTTT.